The rows below give T cell receptor beta chains drawn from one sample of a study of cytomegalovirus exposure and HLA in healthy donors. Libraries were prepared by immunoSEQ multiplex PCR; TCRdb keeps only in-frame clonotypes and omits some of them. Of over 200,000 clones in the sample, 80% to 90% are singletons; the top ten hold roughly 3%. Sequencing used PBMCs. These receptors came from a woman aged 18 to 35 in good health and CMV-seronegative. CDR3s include the opening cysteine and the closing phenylalanine or tryptophan. The D gene is left open where the match is weak. Clone size appears in some rows only: once, few, many, or a class for an expanded clone.

V | size | D | CDR3
TRBV7-9 | - | TRBD1 | CASSGDRGQTGELFF
TRBV10-1 | - | - | CASSSRGSVNTQYF
TRBV11-1 | - | - | CASSFHPAAGHGRTDTQYF
TRBV28 | - | TRBD1 | CASSATGTGDYGYTF
TRBV4-1 | - | - | CASSQDLETGSYEQYF
TRBV15 | - | TRBD1 | CATSRSQGVGELFF
TRBV6-5 | - | - | CASSPSLYTGELFF
TRBV2 | - | TRBD1 | CASSGQGYYGYTF
TRBV5-1 | - | TRBD1 | CASSSDRVQYF
TRBV29-1 | - | - | CSVEDPMGWERPTYNEQFF
TRBV28 | - | TRBD1 | CASSTTEGAGGYGYTF
TRBV15 | - | - | CATSRSRGSSYEQYF
TRBV5-6 | - | - | CASSLIPTGLDEQYF
TRBV7-2 | - | TRBD1 | CASSFFSGTGTDTQYF
TRBV20-1 | - | - | CSAEDYTEAFF
TRBV2 | once | TRBD1 | CASYGTGGRYEQYF
TRBV5-6 | once | - | CASSLEADTLQHSNQPQHF
TRBV6-6 | - | - | CASRTSTGTYGYTF
TRBV28 | - | - | CASRKSWGRGQETQYF
TRBV5-1 | - | TRBD1 | CASSLEVGTDYVDEQYF
TRBV30 | few | TRBD2 | CAWSGGLAGGTETQYF
TRBV11-2 | - | - | CASSLEAALSYTF
TRBV28 | once | TRBD1 | CASSRQGAPNEKLFF
TRBV29-1 | - | TRBD1 | CSARQGGGETQYF
TRBV27 | - | TRBD2 | CASSLVLAGGYEQYF
TRBV7-9 | - | - | CASSFEQGVLNTEAFF
TRBV5-1 | - | - | CASSPLSHRDKNYGYTF
TRBV4-2 | once | - | CASSQDLEGARNEQYF
TRBV9 | - | - | CASSPSTSTDTQYF